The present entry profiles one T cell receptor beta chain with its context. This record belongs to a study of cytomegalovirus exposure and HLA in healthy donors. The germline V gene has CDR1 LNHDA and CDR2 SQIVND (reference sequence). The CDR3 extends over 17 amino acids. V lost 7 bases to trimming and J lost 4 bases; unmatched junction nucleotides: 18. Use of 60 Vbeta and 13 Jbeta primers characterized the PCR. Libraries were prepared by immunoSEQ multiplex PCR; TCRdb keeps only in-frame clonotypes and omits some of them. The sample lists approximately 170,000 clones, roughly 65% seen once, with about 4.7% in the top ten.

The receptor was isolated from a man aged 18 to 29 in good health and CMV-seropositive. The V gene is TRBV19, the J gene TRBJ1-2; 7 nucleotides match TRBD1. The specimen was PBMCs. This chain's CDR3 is CASMSIGRTGATYGYTF. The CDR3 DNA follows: TGTGCCAGTATGTCCATCGGGCGAACAGGGGCCACCTATGGCTACACCTTC.